This T cell receptor beta chain was documented in a study of blood T cell repertoires in COVID-19. Across the whole study: T cells, B-cell-depleted T cells, or PBMCs supplied cDNA or gDNA.

Clones were read by immunoSEQ multiplex PCR, and TCRdb kept only the in-frame ones, dropping some. The sample consists of fewer than 250,000 clones, around 86% of them appearing once. This clone was counted a single time. The V end lost 4 bases, the J end lost 2 bases, and 16 bases lay between the germline ends. There are 15 residues in the CDR3. The germline V gene has CDR1 SGHDT and CDR2 YYEEEE. Recruitment covered under 25 US areas and drew participants whose ages spanned about 18 to 100 years. The clonotype originates from a woman in her forties or fifties with acute COVID-19. Sequencing was carried out using PBMCs or T cells enriched from blood (not recorded which). J is TRBJ2-7 and V is TRBV5-6, with a weak D call TRBD2 (6 bases). CDR3 region: CASSPGLADAYEQYF. DNA of the CDR3: TGTGCCAGCAGCCCGGGACTCGCGGACGCCTACGAGCAGTACTTC.